This T cell receptor (beta chain) emerged from a study of blood T cell repertoires in COVID-19. For the study at large: The analysed material was cDNA or gDNA that came from T cells, B-cell-depleted T cells, or PBMCs.

The data were produced by immunoSEQ multiplex PCR, yet TCRdb's version contains in-frame clones alone and is incomplete. Counted here are around 20,000 clones, around 90% occurring once; the ten biggest clones make up about 8.3%. The CDR3 length is 13 residues. V lost 2 bases to trimming and J lost 6 bases; unmatched junction nucleotides: 3. This sequence originates from a human donor in a cohort sampled during active COVID-19. The donor label of this sample is uncertain. The sequencing input was peripheral blood. The chain uses TRBV12-3 or TRBV12-4 and TRBJ1-1; 7 bases line up with TRBD1. The chain's CDR3 is CASSLWDRAEAFF. The DNA of the CDR3 is TGTGCCAGCAGTTTATGGGACAGAGCTGAAGCTTTCTTT.